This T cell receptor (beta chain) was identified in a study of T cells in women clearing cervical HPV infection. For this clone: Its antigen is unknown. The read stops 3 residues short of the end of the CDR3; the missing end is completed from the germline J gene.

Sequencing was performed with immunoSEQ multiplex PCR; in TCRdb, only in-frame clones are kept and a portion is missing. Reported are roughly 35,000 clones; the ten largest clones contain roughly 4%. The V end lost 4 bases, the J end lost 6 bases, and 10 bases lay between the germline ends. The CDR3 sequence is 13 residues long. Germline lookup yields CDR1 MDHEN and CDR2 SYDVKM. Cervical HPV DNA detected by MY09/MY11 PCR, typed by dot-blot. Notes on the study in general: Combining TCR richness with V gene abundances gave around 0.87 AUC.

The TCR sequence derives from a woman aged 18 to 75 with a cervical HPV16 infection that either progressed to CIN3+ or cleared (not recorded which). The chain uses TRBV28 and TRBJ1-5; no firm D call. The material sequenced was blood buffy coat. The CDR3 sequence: CASSSPGSQPQHF. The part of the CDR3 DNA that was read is TGTGCCAGCAGTTCCCCCGGTAGTCAGCCC.